Following are 11 T cell receptor beta chains from one sample sequenced in a study of cytomegalovirus exposure and HLA in healthy donors (dated by TCRdb to between 2016 and 2019). The library relied on the immunoSEQ multiplex PCR assay. A mixture of 60 forward primers for TCR Vbeta segments and 13 reverse primers for TCR Jbeta segments was used in the multiplex PCR. The table comes from immuneACCESS by way of TCRdb, which keeps in-frame sequences with V and J called. Part of the clones is missing from these tables; in studies checked, under half for an unresolved V gene and the rest for unknown reasons. This sample is represented by about 120,000 clones; about 62% of them were singletons. The ten top clones hold less than 9% of the sample. Sequenced sample: PBMCs. The receptor source for this set is a woman in her thirties or forties in good health and CMV-seropositive.

This rearrangement joins TRBV9 to TRBJ2-7, with a possible D match to TRBD1 (5 bases). V was trimmed by 0 bases and J by 3 bases, leaving 16 bases between them. The germline CDR1 and CDR2 sequences are SGDLS and YYNGEE. This CDR3 is built from 16 residues. For the CDR3, the DNA is TGTGCCAGCAGCGTAGCAGCAGGGCCCATCGTCTACGAGCAGTACTTC. The encoded protein is CASSVAAGPIVYEQYF.

The chain carries TRBV27 and TRBJ1-2, with 8 bases lining up with TRBD1. Germline V gene lookup returns CDR1 MNHEY and CDR2 SMNVEV (reference sequence). This CDR3 region has 17 residues. The V gene end was trimmed by 7 bases and the J gene end by 4 bases; junction bases not matched to a gene: 17. CDR3 protein: CASTTLLDRAGSYGYTF. DNA of the CDR3: TGTGCCAGCACTACCCTATTGGACAGGGCCGGGAGCTATGGCTACACCTTC.

V usage is TRBV5-4 and J usage is TRBJ2-3; TRBD2 matches 12 bases. Germline V CDR1 and CDR2: SGHNT, YYREEE (reference sequence). The CDR3 is 17 residues long. J lost 6 bases, V lost 4 bases, and 12 bases had no gene match. The CDR3, as DNA: TGTGCCAGCAGCCTGGGACTAGCGGGCTCAACGGGGGATACGCAGTATTTT. Translated: CASSLGLAGSTGDTQYF.

In this sample, this clone turned up a few times. The CDR3 bases are TGTGCCAGCAGCTCCTCCTCCCCAGGGCGGCAGTTCTTC. It yields the protein CASSSSSPGRQFF. The V gene is TRBV7-9, the J gene TRBJ2-1, with D tentatively TRBD1 (5 bases). Germline-derived CDR1 and CDR2 are SEHNR and FQNEAQ (reference sequence). V was trimmed by 4 bases and J by 12 bases, leaving 16 bases between them. The CDR3 length is 13 residues.

The V gene is TRBV7-6, the J gene TRBJ2-5; TRBD2 might be the D (6 bases). Between the trimmed V and J ends, which lost 5 bases and 6 bases, there was a span of 16 bases. The CDR3 extends over 14 amino acids. Germline lookup yields CDR1 SGHVS and CDR2 FNYEAQ. The CDR3 sequence is CASSDVRERKTQYF. The DNA of the CDR3 is TGTGCCAGCAGCGACGTTCGGGAGCGAAAGACCCAGTACTTC.

The genes are TRBV5-1 and TRBJ2-3, with 7 positions matching TRBD1. The V segment lost 4 bases and the J segment 3 bases; nucleotides outside the gene matches: 8. The CDR3 loop spans 15 amino acids. Germline loops: CDR1 SGHRS, CDR2 YFSETQ. The CDR3 here is CASSLGQVETDTQYF. Written as DNA, the CDR3 is TGCGCCAGCAGCCTTGGACAGGTGGAGACAGATACGCAGTATTTT.

The chain recombines TRBV7-8 with TRBJ2-5, with D maybe TRBD2 (5 bases). Judging by the DNA end, TRBJ2-7 fits better; the J call may be wrong. Germline loops: CDR1 SGHVS, CDR2 FQNEAQ. This CDR3 has 16 amino acids. CDR3: CASSLVTRRVLNEQYF. The CDR3 bases are TGTGCCAGCAGCTTAGTGACACGGCGGGTACTTAACGAGCAGTACTTC.

Only a few counts were recorded for this clone. The rearrangement links TRBV9 to TRBJ2-1; TRBD2 matches at 7 bases. V was pared by 0 bases and J by 3 bases, with 3 bases of the junction left unmatched. CDR1 is SGDLS, CDR2 YYNGEE, per germline. The CDR3 consists of 15 residues. CDR3 DNA sequence: TGTGCCAGCAGCGTAGGTGGCGGGAGCTACAATGAGCAGTTCTTC. Protein sequence: CASSVGGGSYNEQFF.

This rearrangement joins TRBV19 to TRBJ2-3; 10 positions match TRBD2. The junction had 6 bases not matched to a gene; V was cut back by 4 bases and J by 2 bases. This CDR3 has 16 residues. Germline CDR1 and CDR2: LNHDA and SQIVND (reference sequence). CDR3 region: CASSTRLAGNTDTQYF. CDR3 sequence (DNA): TGTGCCAGTAGTACCCGACTAGCGGGTAACACAGATACGCAGTATTTT.

The DNA for the CDR3 is TGTGCCAGCAGCTTAGAAGTAACTAGCGGTTACAATGAGCAGTTCTTC. Protein product: CASSLEVTSGYNEQFF. This chain uses TRBV7-6 with TRBJ2-1; 8 bases match TRBD2. Germline values: CDR1 SGHVS, CDR2 FNYEAQ. CDR3 length equals 16 residues. Losses at the gene ends were 1 base for V and 4 bases for J; bases not matched to a gene: 6. The full variable domain, rest sourced from reference TRBV7-6 and TRBJ2-1, is GAGVSQSPRYKVTKRGQDVALRCDPISGHVSLYWYRQALGQGPEFLTYFNYEAQQDKSGLPNDRFSAERPEGSISTLTIQRTEQRDSAMYRCASSLEVTSGYNEQFFGPGTRLTVL.

The rearrangement joins TRBV5-1 to TRBJ2-1, with 8 nucleotides matching TRBD2. This CDR3 has 14 residues. Germline loops: CDR1 SGHRS, CDR2 YFSETQ. V shed 0 bases, J shed 9 bases, and the junction held 5 bases outside the gene matches. In DNA, the CDR3 is TGCGCCAGCAGCTTGGATAGCGGGATTCCTGAGCAGTTCTTC. Protein sequence: CASSLDSGIPEQFF.